This T cell receptor beta chain stems from a study of molecular identifiers for immune sequencing clone quantification. Both previously described methods and listed TCR primers were employed to make bulk TCR libraries. Via MiXCR, TCRdb re-called the PCR reads, giving one row per CDR3 protein. The sample holds around 470,000 distinct CDR3 sequences, roughly 24% seen once. Study-wide results and limits: In CMV-specific effectors, clones above 20 copies held over 99% of molecules; naive, under 1%.

The CDR3 length is 15 residues. Looked up from germline, CDR1 is SGHTA and CDR2 is FQGNSA. With V trimmed by 1 base and J by 3 bases, 6 bases remained unmatched. This clonotype was observed a handful of times. Its antigen is not identified. A CD8+CD4-CCR7+CD45RA+ phenotype served as the sorting definition for naive CD8 T cells. This receptor was identified in a human donor in good health. Some libraries in this study had Jurkat cell RNA spiked in. The material sequenced was naive CD8+ T cells from blood, with Jurkat cell RNA spiked in. The subset: FACS-sorted CD8+CD4-CCR7+CD45RA+ naive T cells. J is TRBJ2-7 and V is TRBV7-2, with 7 positions matching TRBD2. The CDR3 DNA reads as TGTGCCAGCAGCTTAGATGGCGGGAGAGGCTACGAGCAGTACTTC. Its translation is CASSLDGGRGYEQYF.